This TCR beta chain was sequenced in a study of blood T cells in healthy people across ages. A minimum of 7 million PBMCs was isolated per sample. The authors ran a second PCR of about 6 to 11 cycles using a sample-barcoded 5' primer and a J-beta primer mix. MiXCR was run by TCRdb on the 5' RACE reads, yielding one entry per CDR3 protein. The repertoire consists of more than 1,000,000 distinct CDR3 sequences, with less than 25% occurring once and the leading ten covering 0.65% to 0.95%. About this clonotype itself: Relative to the germline gene, one junction end is altered; a read error may explain this.

There are 14 residues in the CDR3. From germline, CDR1 is SGHTA and CDR2 FQGNSA. This sample was shared with a second study, whose subject was T cells of mothers and their children.

The source of this sequence is a girl aged 2 to 9 in good health. The chain carries TRBV7-2 and TRBJ2-7; maybe TRBD1 (5 bases). The sample consisted of blood. CDR3 nucleotide sequence: TGTGCCAGCAGCTTAGGGGAAAGGGGCTACGAGCAGTGCTTC. Residues: CASSLGERGYEQCF.